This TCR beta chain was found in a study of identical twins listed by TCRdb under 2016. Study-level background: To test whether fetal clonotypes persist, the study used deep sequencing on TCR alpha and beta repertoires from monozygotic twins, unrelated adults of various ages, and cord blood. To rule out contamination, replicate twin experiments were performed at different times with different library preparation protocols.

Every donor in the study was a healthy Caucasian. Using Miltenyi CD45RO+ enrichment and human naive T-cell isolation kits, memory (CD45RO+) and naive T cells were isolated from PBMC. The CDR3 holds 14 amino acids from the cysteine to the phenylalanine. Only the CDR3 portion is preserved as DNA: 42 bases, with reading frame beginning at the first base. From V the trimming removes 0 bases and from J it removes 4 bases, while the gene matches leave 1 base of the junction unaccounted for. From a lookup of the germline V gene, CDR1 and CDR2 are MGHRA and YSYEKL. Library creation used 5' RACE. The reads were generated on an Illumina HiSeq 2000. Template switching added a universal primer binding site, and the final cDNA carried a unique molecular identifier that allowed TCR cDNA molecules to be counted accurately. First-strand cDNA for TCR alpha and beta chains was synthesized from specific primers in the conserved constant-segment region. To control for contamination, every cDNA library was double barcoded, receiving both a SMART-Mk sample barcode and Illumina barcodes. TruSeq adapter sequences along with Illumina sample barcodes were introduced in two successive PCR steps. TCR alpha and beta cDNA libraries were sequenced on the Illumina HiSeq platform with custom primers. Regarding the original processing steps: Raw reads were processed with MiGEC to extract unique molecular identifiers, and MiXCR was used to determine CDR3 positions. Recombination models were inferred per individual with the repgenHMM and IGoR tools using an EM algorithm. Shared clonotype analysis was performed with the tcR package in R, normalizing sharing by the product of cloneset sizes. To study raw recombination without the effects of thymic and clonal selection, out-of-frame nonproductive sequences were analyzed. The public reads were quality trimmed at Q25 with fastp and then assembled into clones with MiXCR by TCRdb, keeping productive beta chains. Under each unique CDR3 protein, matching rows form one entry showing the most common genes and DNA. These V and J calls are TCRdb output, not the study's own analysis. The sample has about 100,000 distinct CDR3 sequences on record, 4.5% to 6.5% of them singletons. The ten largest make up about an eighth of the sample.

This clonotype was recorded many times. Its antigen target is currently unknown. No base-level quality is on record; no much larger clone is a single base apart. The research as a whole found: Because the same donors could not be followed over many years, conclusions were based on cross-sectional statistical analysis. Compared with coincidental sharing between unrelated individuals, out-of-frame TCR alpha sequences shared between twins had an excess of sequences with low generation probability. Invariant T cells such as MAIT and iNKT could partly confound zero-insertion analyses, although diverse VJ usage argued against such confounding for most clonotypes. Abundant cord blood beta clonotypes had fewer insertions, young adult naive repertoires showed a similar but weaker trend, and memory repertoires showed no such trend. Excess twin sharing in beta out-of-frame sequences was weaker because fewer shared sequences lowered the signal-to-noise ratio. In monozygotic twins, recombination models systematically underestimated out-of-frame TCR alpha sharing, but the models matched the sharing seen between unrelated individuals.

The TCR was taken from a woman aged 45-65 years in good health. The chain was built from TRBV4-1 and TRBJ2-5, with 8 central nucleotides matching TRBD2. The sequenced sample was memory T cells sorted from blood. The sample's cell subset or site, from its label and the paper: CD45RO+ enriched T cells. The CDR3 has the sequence CASSQEGLGETQYF. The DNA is TGCGCCAGCAGCCAAGAGGGACTAGGAGAGACCCAGTACTTC.